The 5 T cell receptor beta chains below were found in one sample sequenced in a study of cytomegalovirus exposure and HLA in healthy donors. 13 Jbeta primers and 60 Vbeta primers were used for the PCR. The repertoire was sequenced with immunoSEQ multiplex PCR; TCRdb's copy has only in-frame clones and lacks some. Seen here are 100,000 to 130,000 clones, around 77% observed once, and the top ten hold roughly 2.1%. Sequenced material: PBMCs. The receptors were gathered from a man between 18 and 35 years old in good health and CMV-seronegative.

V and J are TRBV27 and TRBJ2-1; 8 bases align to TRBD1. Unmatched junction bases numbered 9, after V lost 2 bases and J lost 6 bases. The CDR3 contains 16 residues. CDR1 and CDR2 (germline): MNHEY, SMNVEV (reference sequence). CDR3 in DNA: TGTGCCAGCAGTTTAGAGGACAGGGCAGGGGGCAATGAGCAGTTCTTC. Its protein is CASSLEDRAGGNEQFF.

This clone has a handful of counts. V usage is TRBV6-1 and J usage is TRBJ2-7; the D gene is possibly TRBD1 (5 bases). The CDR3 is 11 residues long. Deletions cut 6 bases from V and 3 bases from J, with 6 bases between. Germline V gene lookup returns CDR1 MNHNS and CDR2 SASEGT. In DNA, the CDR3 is TGTGCCAGCAGGGACAACTACGAGCAGTACTTC. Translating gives CASRDNYEQYF.

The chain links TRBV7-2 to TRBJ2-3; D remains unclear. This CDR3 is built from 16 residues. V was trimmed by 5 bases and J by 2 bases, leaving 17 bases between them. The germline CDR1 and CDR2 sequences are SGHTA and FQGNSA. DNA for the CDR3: TGTGCCAGCAGCCTTAGAGTAGCACTCCCCACAGATACGCAGTATTTT. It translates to CASSLRVALPTDTQYF.

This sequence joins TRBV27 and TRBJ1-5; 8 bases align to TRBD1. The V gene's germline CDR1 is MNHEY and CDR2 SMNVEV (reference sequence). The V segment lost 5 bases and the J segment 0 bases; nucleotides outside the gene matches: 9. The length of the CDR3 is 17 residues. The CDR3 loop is CASSPRQGTYSNQPQHF. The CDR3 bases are TGTGCCAGCAGTCCCAGACAGGGGACATATAGCAATCAGCCCCAGCATTTT.

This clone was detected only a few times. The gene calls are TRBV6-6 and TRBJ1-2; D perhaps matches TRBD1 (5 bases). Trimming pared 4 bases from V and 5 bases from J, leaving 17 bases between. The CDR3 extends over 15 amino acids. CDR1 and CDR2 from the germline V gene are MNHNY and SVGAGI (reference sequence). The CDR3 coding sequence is TGTGCCAGCAGTTCACCGCCAGACAGCCGGTATGGCTACACCTTC. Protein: CASSSPPDSRYGYTF.